This T cell receptor beta chain emerged from a study of glioma-infiltrating T cells. TCR alpha and beta CDR3 regions were amplified from RNA using iRepertoire nested multiplex PCR. Tissue mRNA or PBMC total RNA, about 90-400 ng, went into one-step reverse transcription and amplification. TCRdb re-called the multiplex PCR reads through MiXCR, storing one row per CDR3 protein. The sample gives fewer than 90,000 distinct CDR3 sequences, about 25% of which show up once; roughly 7% is in the top ten. Trimming cost V 7 bases and J 5 bases, with 21 bases left between them. This CDR3 comprises 14 residues. CDR1 is SQVTM, CDR2 ANQGSEA, per germline. Study-level points and caveats: Non-neoplastic patients had below-expected tissue-blood divergence, while all gliomas exceeded expectation. Very few CDR3 sequences were shared between tissue and blood.

A word on this clonotype: Its antigen is unknown.

The chain couples TRBV29-1 to TRBJ2-7; possibly TRBD2 for D (5 bases). Input material: glioma tissue, nonneoplastic brain tissue, or PBMCs (not recorded which). The receptor was derived from a human donor with low-grade glioma or glioblastoma, undergoing nonglioma brain surgery, or in good health (not recorded which). The DNA for the CDR3 is TGCAGCGCTAGAGGGTCCGCCCTTGGTAACGAGCAGTACTTC. Translating it yields CSARGSALGNEQYF.